The entry that follows covers one T cell receptor (beta chain) sequence. Its antigen is undetermined. The sample originates from a study of shared clonotypes between healthy human individuals. Only in-frame clones appear in the TCRdb table, and some are missing; sequencing was by immunoSEQ multiplex PCR. The sample holds around 940,000 clones; less than 85% are singletons and the top ten take approximately 1.5%. Study results and limitations: Only blood samples were collected, and tissue repertoires likely differ. Naive CD4 clonotype sharing across four donors was about 5%. Compared with memory subsets, naive subsets generally had larger estimated richness.

J gave up 5 bases and V 6 bases, and 11 bases lay outside the gene matches. The CDR3 length is 14 residues. CDR1 SQVTM and CDR2 ANQGSEA come from the germline V gene. The authors divided CD4+ cells into CD45RA+ naive and CD45RA-negative memory subsets. The sequencing sample was made of memory CD4+ T cells sorted from blood. Subset indicated: CD45RA-negative fraction. This sequence originates from a man younger than 30 in good health. This chain joins TRBV29-1 and TRBJ2-3, with 7 bases aligning to TRBD1. CDR3 sequence reads: CSVTTQGVLDTQYF. The CDR3 DNA follows: TGCAGCGTGACAACGCAGGGGGTTTTAGATACGCAGTATTTT.